A single sample is the source of the 25 T cell receptor beta chains below, sequenced in a study of blood T cell repertoires in COVID-19. Only in-frame clones appear in the TCRdb table, and some are missing; sequencing was by immunoSEQ multiplex PCR. The sample carries 150,000 to 200,000 clones, roughly 90% recorded once. The sequenced sample was peripheral blood. These receptors were taken from a man aged 60 to 75 with active or convalescent COVID-19.

The chain carries TRBV25-1 and TRBJ2-3; weak D call: TRBD2 (6 bases). Germline CDR1 is MGHDK and CDR2 is SYGVNS. Trimming removed 3 bases from V and 0 bases from J, with 10 bases in between. This CDR3 has 15 amino acids. The DNA of the CDR3 is TGTGCCAGCAGTGAGGCGGGGAAGAGCACAGATACGCAGTATTTT. This sequence encodes CASSEAGKSTDTQYF.

This clone was observed a few times. The CDR3 reads CASSETRQGASTEAFF. CDR3 sequence (DNA): TGCGCCAGCAGTGAGACCCGACAGGGGGCGAGCACTGAAGCTTTCTTT. The chain uses TRBV10-1 and TRBJ1-1; TRBD1 aligns across 10 bases. The length of the CDR3 is 16 residues. Germline V gene data show CDR1 as WNHNN and CDR2 as SYGVQD (reference sequence). V lost 2 bases to trimming and J lost 4 bases; unmatched junction nucleotides: 7.

This chain uses TRBV11-2 with TRBJ2-7, with 7 bases matching TRBD1. V lost 4 bases to trimming and J lost 2 bases; unmatched junction nucleotides: 8. The CDR3 runs to 15 residues. Germline V gives CDR1 SGHAT, CDR2 FQNNGV. CDR3 region: CASSSNRGQTYEQYF. The CDR3 coding sequence is TGTGCCAGCAGCTCGAACAGGGGTCAGACCTACGAGCAGTACTTC.

V is TRBV28 and J is TRBJ1-2; TRBD1 agrees at 9 bases. There are 15 residues in the CDR3. The ends lost 5 bases at V and 8 bases at J; junction bases unmatched: 12. CDR1 is MDHEN and CDR2 is SYDVKM in the germline V gene. The CDR3 region has the DNA TGTGCCAGCAGTGTGCTACAGGGGGCGATCGACGGCTACACCTTC. Its protein is CASSVLQGAIDGYTF.

The chain employs TRBV7-9 and TRBJ2-5, with a tentative D call TRBD1 (6 bases). V was trimmed by 5 bases and J by 2 bases, leaving 12 bases between them. Looked up from germline, CDR1 is SEHNR and CDR2 is FQNEAQ (reference sequence). This CDR3 has 14 residues. The CDR3 reads CASSPRDKQETQYF. The CDR3 DNA sequence: TGTGCCAGCAGCCCCCGGGACAAGCAAGAGACCCAGTACTTC.

This clone came up once. The chain links TRBV6-5 to TRBJ1-1, with D unclear. This CDR3 is built from 15 residues. The germline V and J ends were trimmed by 8 bases and 0 bases, with 16 bases remaining between them. Germline CDR1 MNHEY, CDR2 SVGAGI. CDR3 bases: TGTGCCAGCTACGCACGACGACACTTGAACACTGAAGCTTTCTTT. It codes for CASYARRHLNTEAFF.

The table lists this clone with a few counts. The sample contains more than one DNA sequence encoding this CDR3. The rearrangement links TRBV3-1 (or the pseudogene TRBV3-2) to TRBJ1-3; no reliable D call. CDR1 LGHDT and CDR2 YNNKEL come from the germline V gene (reference sequence). The CDR3 is made up of 14 amino acids. V was pared by 4 bases and J by 0 bases, with 7 bases between. This CDR3 is CASSPRSSGNTIYF. The CDR3 region has the DNA TGTGCCAGCAGCCCTCGGTCCTCTGGAAACACCATATATTTT.

J is TRBJ1-2 and V is TRBV5-1; possibly TRBD1 for D (5 bases). CDR3 length equals 18 residues. The V gene lost 0 bases and the J gene lost 1 base, with 19 bases spanning the gap. Germline-derived CDR1 and CDR2 are SGHRS and YFSETQ. This chain's CDR3 is CASSLGGDSQVFNYGYTF. CDR3 DNA: TGCGCCAGCAGCTTGGGGGGCGACAGTCAAGTATTTAACTATGGCTACACCTTC.

This chain uses TRBV30 with TRBJ2-3; 7 nucleotides match TRBD2. CDR3 size: 15 residues. Germline values: CDR1 GTSNPN, CDR2 SVGIG (reference sequence). With V trimmed by 2 bases and J by 2 bases, 7 bases remained unmatched. The CDR3 loop reads CAWSIGSGLTDTQYF. The CDR3 nucleotides are TGTGCCTGGAGTATTGGTAGCGGGCTCACAGATACGCAGTATTTT. The full variable domain, its missing parts supplied by reference TRBV30 and TRBJ2-3, is SQTIHQWPATLVQPVGSPLSLECTVEGTSNPNLYWYRQAAGRGLQLLFYSVGIGQISSEVPQNLSASRPQDRQFILSSKKLLLSDSGFYLCAWSIGSGLTDTQYFGPGTRLTVL.

The count of this clone is one. The chain employs TRBV9 and TRBJ1-1, with D unclear. This CDR3 spans 14 amino acids. Germline lookup yields CDR1 SGDLS and CDR2 YYNGEE. Trimming removed 4 bases at V and 3 bases at J, with 13 bases between. The CDR3 region has the DNA TGTGCCAGCAGCCCGAGCCCACAGCACACTGAAGCTTTCTTT. It encodes CASSPSPQHTEAFF.

The chain employs TRBV5-5 and TRBJ2-7; 7 nucleotides line up with TRBD2. The V and J ends lost 2 bases and 9 bases, in that order; junction bases with no gene match: 14. The germline CDR1 and CDR2 sequences are SGHKS and YYEKEE (reference sequence). The CDR3 contains 15 residues. CDR3 coding DNA: TGTGCCAGCAGCTTACTAGGGACTACATCTTCCGTGCAGTACTTC. Translation gives CASSLLGTTSSVQYF.

The rearrangement links TRBV5-1 to TRBJ1-3; 10 bases are a match to TRBD1. The CDR3 is 15 residues long. Germline CDR1 reads SGHRS; CDR2 reads YFSETQ. After removal of 4 bases from V and 7 bases from J, the junction contained 8 bases not matched to a gene. This CDR3 is CASSHRQGARNTIYF. The CDR3 nucleotides read TGCGCCAGCAGCCACAGACAGGGGGCGCGGAACACCATATATTTT.

The chain couples TRBV5-1 to TRBJ2-7, with TRBD1 as a possible D gene (7 bases). The V gene's germline CDR1 is SGHRS and CDR2 YFSETQ. The CDR3 sequence is 15 residues long. V lost 0 bases to trimming and J lost 5 bases, with 15 bases between them. CDR3 bases: TGCGCCAGCAGCTTGGATGCAGGGGGGCCCAACGAGCAGTACTTC. Protein: CASSLDAGGPNEQYF.

V gene TRBV30 combines with J gene TRBJ1-2; D call uncertain. The V end lost 3 bases, the J end lost 0 bases, and 8 bases lay between the germline ends. The germline V gene has CDR1 GTSNPN and CDR2 SVGIG (reference sequence). This CDR3 spans 13 amino acids. The CDR3 sequence: CAWSLTPNYGYTF. In DNA form, the CDR3 reads TGTGCCTGGAGCCTTACACCTAACTATGGCTACACCTTC.

V gene TRBV19 combines with J gene TRBJ1-5, with 10 nucleotides matching TRBD1. From germline, CDR1 is LNHDA and CDR2 SQIVND (reference sequence). The V and J ends lost 2 bases and 2 bases, in that order; junction bases with no gene match: 12. The CDR3 runs to 19 residues. CDR3 sequence (DNA): TGTGCCAGTAGTATAAGAAGCGGGACAGGGGACCTAGGCAATCAGCCCCAGCATTTT. It codes for CASSIRSGTGDLGNQPQHF.

This clone was seen a single time. The V gene is TRBV7-9, the J gene TRBJ2-1, with D maybe TRBD2 (6 bases). The ends were cut back, 3 bases at V and 0 bases at J, with 15 bases in the middle. CDR3 length equals 17 residues. Germline V gives CDR1 SEHNR, CDR2 FQNEAQ (reference sequence). DNA of the CDR3: TGTGCCAGCAGCTTGGGGCAGGGACTGAGCTCCTACAATGAGCAGTTCTTC. As protein: CASSLGQGLSSYNEQFF.

Note on this clone: This same CDR3 is encoded by further DNA sequences in the sample. The chain joins TRBV7-9 to TRBJ2-3; 13 bases line up with TRBD2. V gave up 5 bases and J gave up 3 bases; unmatched junction bases: 2. This CDR3 region has 15 residues. Germline assignment: CDR1 SEHNR and CDR2 FQNEAQ (reference sequence). Written as DNA, the CDR3 is TGTGCCAGCAGCCTGGGACTAGCGGGAACAGATACGCAGTATTTT. Translating it yields CASSLGLAGTDTQYF.

The rearrangement joins TRBV5-1 to TRBJ1-1, with TRBD1 matching 12 bases. The CDR3 consists of 15 residues. The germline CDR1 and CDR2 sequences are SGHRS and YFSETQ. V shed 0 bases, J shed 7 bases, and the junction held 4 bases outside the gene matches. As DNA, the CDR3 is TGCGCCAGCAGCTTGGAGGGACAGGGGGCTTTTGAAGCTTTCTTT. Translating gives CASSLEGQGAFEAFF.

The V call is TRBV30, the J call TRBJ1-3; tentatively, D is TRBD1 (6 bases). The length of the CDR3 is 15 residues. Looked up from germline, CDR1 is GTSNPN and CDR2 is SVGIG (reference sequence). V dropped 5 bases and J dropped 0 bases, with 14 bases sitting between them. Here the CDR3 reads CAWANLGASGNTIYF. In DNA form, the CDR3 reads TGTGCCTGGGCGAATTTGGGGGCCTCTGGAAACACCATATATTTT.

This sequence joins TRBV27 and TRBJ1-1, with TRBD1 as a possible D gene (6 bases). This CDR3 contains 13 residues. Germline assignment: CDR1 MNHEY and CDR2 SMNVEV (reference sequence). Trimming took off 8 bases at V and 3 bases at J, with 13 bases between the two ends. The chain's CDR3 is CASRDRTYTEAFF. The CDR3 bases are TGTGCCAGCCGAGACAGGACTTACACTGAAGCTTTCTTT.

The rearrangement uses TRBV24-1 and TRBJ1-4; 7 bases are a match to TRBD1. V shed 5 bases and J 0 bases; nucleotides not matched to a gene: 8. Germline V gene lookup returns CDR1 KGHDR and CDR2 SFDVKD. This CDR3 contains 17 residues. CDR3 DNA sequence: TGTGCCACCAGTGTGGGACAGCAAACTTCAACTAATGAAAAACTGTTTTTT. Translating gives CATSVGQQTSTNEKLFF.

J is TRBJ2-3 and V is TRBV14, with 8 bases matching TRBD2. The junction had 10 bases not matched to a gene; V was cut back by 4 bases and J by 4 bases. The CDR3 length is 16 residues. In germline, CDR1 is SGHDN, CDR2 FVKESK. The CDR3 DNA is TGTGCCAGCAGCCCTGTCGGGAGGGCCAAGGCAGATACGCAGTATTTT. Protein sequence: CASSPVGRAKADTQYF.

This clone came up once. The chain recombines TRBV19 with TRBJ2-5; 8 nucleotides align to TRBD2. V was pared by 5 bases and J by 4 bases, with 9 bases of the junction left unmatched. CDR1 is LNHDA and CDR2 is SQIVND in the germline V gene (reference sequence). The CDR3 loop spans 15 amino acids. The CDR3 region is CASSLIAGIGETQYF. The CDR3 DNA reads TGTGCCAGTAGTCTGATAGCGGGAATAGGAGAGACCCAGTACTTC.

V and J are TRBV6-1 and TRBJ1-5; 7 nucleotides match TRBD1. The CDR3 consists of 15 residues. Trimming at V came to 1 base and at J to 1 base, leaving 1 base not matched to a gene. The germline V gene encodes CDR1 MNHNS and CDR2 SASEGT. The CDR3 loop reads CASSEVQGSNQPQHF. CDR3 nucleotide sequence: TGTGCCAGCAGTGAAGTACAGGGGAGCAATCAGCCCCAGCATTTT.

V usage is TRBV28 and J usage is TRBJ2-7; perhaps TRBD1 as D (5 bases). The length of the CDR3 is 14 residues. Germline loops: CDR1 MDHEN, CDR2 SYDVKM. Trimming took off 2 bases at V and 0 bases at J, with 8 bases between the two ends. The chain's CDR3 is CASSLPRASYEQYF. Here the CDR3 DNA reads TGTGCCAGCAGTTTACCCAGGGCCTCCTACGAGCAGTACTTC.